This T cell receptor (beta chain) stems from a study of CD8+CD57+ T cells in acquired aplastic anemia. Study context: Sorted CD4+ and CD8+ cells yielded DNA averaging approximately 3.4 ug. In CD4+ cells, healthy donors produced an average of roughly 11 million reads.

Genomic DNA templated the TCR beta VDJ and CDR3 profiling. TCRdb reprocessed the reads with MiXCR, giving one entry per CDR3 protein. Of 200,000 to 250,000 distinct CDR3 sequences listed, roughly 35% are singletons. This clonotype was seen many times. The J segment lost 7 bases and the V segment lost 5 bases, leaving 4 bases of the junction unmatched. Germline loops: CDR1 SGHDT, CDR2 YYEEEE. CDR3 length equals 14 residues. The sequence was collected from a human donor in good health, serving as a control. The sequencing sample was made of sorted CD4+, CD8+, or CD8+CD57+ T cells (not recorded which) from PBMCs. V and J are TRBV5-6 and TRBJ1-6, with TRBD1 identical over 9 bases. The CDR3 DNA follows: TGTGCCAGCAGAAAGACAGGGGGAAATTCACCCCTCCACTTT. This translates into CASRKTGGNSPLHF.